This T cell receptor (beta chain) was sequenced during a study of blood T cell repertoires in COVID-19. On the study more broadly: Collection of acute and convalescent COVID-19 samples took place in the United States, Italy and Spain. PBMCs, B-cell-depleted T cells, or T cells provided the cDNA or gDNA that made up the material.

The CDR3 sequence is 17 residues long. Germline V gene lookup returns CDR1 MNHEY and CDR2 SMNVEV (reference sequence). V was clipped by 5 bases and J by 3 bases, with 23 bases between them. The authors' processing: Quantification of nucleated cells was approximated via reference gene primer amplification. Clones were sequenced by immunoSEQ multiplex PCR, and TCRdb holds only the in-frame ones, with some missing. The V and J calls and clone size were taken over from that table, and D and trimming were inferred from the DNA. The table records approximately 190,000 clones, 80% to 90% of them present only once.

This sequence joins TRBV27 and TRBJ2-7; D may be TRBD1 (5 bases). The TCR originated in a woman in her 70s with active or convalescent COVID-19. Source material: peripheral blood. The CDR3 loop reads CASSKRPPGQGSYEQYF. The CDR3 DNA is TGTGCCAGCAGTAAAAGGCCCCCTGGGCAGGGTAGCTACGAGCAGTACTTC.